One and the same sample provided the 19 T cell receptor beta chains below, sequenced in a study of human CD8 memory T cell subsets. The TCR beta sequencing libraries came from UMI-labeled 5' RACE. TCRdb re-called the 5' RACE reads and shows each CDR3 protein once, DNA omitted. This sample's table reports 10,000 to 12,000 distinct CDR3 sequences. The specimen sequenced was CD8+ T cells from PBMCs. These receptors all come from a human donor in good health.

V gene TRBV27 combines with J gene TRBJ2-3; TCRdb calls TRBD2, which cannot be checked without DNA. From germline, CDR1 is MNHEY and CDR2 SMNVEV (reference sequence). The CDR3 covers 16 residues. This chain's CDR3 is CASSLGLGGSTDTQYF.

This clonotype is medium-sized by frequency. The rearrangement links TRBV12-3 or TRBV12-4 to TRBJ1-1; the D call of TRBD1 rests on TCRdb alone, since no DNA is present to check it. The CDR3 contains 15 residues. Here the CDR3 reads CASSPRDRTNTEAFF.

The rearrangement joins TRBV20-1 to TRBJ2-5. CDR1 and CDR2 from the germline V gene are DFQATT and SNEGSKA (reference sequence). The CDR3 spans 15 residues. CDR3 protein: CSATHGLGNQETQYF.

This sequence joins TRBV7-6 and TRBJ1-4. The CDR3 consists of 12 residues. From germline, CDR1 is SGHVS and CDR2 FNYEAQ. CDR3 sequence: CASSSLNEKLFF.

V gene TRBV6-5 combines with J gene TRBJ2-1; the TRBD2 assignment by TCRdb is unverifiable without DNA. This CDR3 has 17 amino acids. CDR1 is MNHEY, CDR2 SVGAGI, per germline. CDR3 amino acids: CASSYLPGGRGWNEQFF.

This chain's CDR3 is CSARETSREQYF. The chain is built from TRBV20-1 and TRBJ2-7; TCRdb lists TRBD2, though no DNA is available to test this call. The V gene's germline CDR1 is DFQATT and CDR2 SNEGSKA (reference sequence). The CDR3 sequence is 12 residues long.

The rearrangement links TRBV27 to TRBJ1-1. Germline V gene lookup returns CDR1 MNHEY and CDR2 SMNVEV (reference sequence). This CDR3 contains 14 residues. CDR3 protein: CASSPGESNTEAFF.

The chain couples TRBV10-3 to TRBJ2-7; TCRdb's D call of TRBD2 is untestable without DNA. The germline V gene encodes CDR1 ENHRY and CDR2 SYGVKD. The CDR3 sequence is 14 residues long. This chain's CDR3 is CATATSGSLYEQYF.

This clonotype ranks as medium-sized in terms of frequency. CDR3 sequence: CSVHGQLGSEQYF. The V and J genes are TRBV29-1 and TRBJ2-7. The CDR3 runs 13 residues. Germline V gene sequence: CDR1 SQVTM, CDR2 ANQGSEA.

The chain employs TRBV4-1 and TRBJ2-7; the TCRdb call, TRBD2, lacks DNA for checking. This CDR3 contains 16 residues. Germline CDR1 is MGHRA and CDR2 is YSYEKL. The CDR3 region is CASSQEGRGNSYEQYF.

The chain joins TRBV2 to TRBJ2-7; checking the TCRdb D call of TRBD1 is not possible without DNA. This CDR3 is built from 17 residues. Per the germline V gene, CDR1 is SNHLY and CDR2 is FYNNEI. The CDR3 here is CASSAIFRVPNSYEQYF.

The rearrangement uses TRBV5-6 and TRBJ2-2; TCRdb lists TRBD1, though no DNA is available to test this call. Germline V gene sequence: CDR1 SGHDT, CDR2 YYEEEE. This CDR3 has 14 residues. Here the CDR3 reads CASSLGPGTGELFF. The full variable domain, rest sourced from reference TRBV5-6 and TRBJ2-2, is DAGVTQSPTHLIKTRGQQVTLRCSPKSGHDTVSWYQQALGQGPQFIFQYYEEEERQRGNFPDRFSGHQFPNYSSELNVNALLLGDSALYLCASSLGPGTGELFFGEGSRLTVL.

The chain employs TRBV5-1 and TRBJ2-5. Germline V gene sequence: CDR1 SGHRS, CDR2 YFSETQ. This CDR3 region has 14 residues. The CDR3 is CASSLAAHRETQYF.

V and J are TRBV5-1 and TRBJ1-2. CDR1 SGHRS and CDR2 YFSETQ come from the germline V gene. The CDR3 has 14 amino acids. This chain's CDR3 is CASSSSGPRYGYTF. Full variable domain (missing parts from reference TRBV5-1 and TRBJ1-2): KAGVTQTPRYLIKTRGQQVTLSCSPISGHRSVSWYQQTPGQGLQFLFEYFSETQRNKGNFPGRFSGRQFSNSRSEMNVSTLELGDSALYLCASSSSGPRYGYTFGSGTRLTVV.

The gene calls are TRBV7-9 and TRBJ2-2. This CDR3 is built from 14 residues. Germline V gives CDR1 SEHNR, CDR2 FQNEAQ (reference sequence). This chain's CDR3 is CASSFPISSGELFF.

The rearrangement joins TRBV7-9 to TRBJ2-3. The CDR3 sequence is 14 residues long. Germline CDR1 SEHNR, CDR2 FQNEAQ (reference sequence). This CDR3 is CASSPAEGADTQYF.

J is TRBJ2-1 and V is TRBV11-2; without DNA, the TCRdb call of TRBD1 cannot be checked. The CDR3 covers 15 residues. Germline V gene lookup returns CDR1 SGHAT and CDR2 FQNNGV. The CDR3 region is CASSPRDRTNNEQFF.

This rearrangement joins TRBV10-3 to TRBJ1-6; the D call of TRBD1 rests on TCRdb alone, since no DNA is present to check it. The CDR3 spans 13 residues. Per the germline V gene, CDR1 is ENHRY and CDR2 is SYGVKD. The CDR3 protein is CAISDAGTSPLHF.

The chain recombines TRBV28 with TRBJ2-7; as DNA is missing, the TRBD1 call by TCRdb cannot be tested. Germline values: CDR1 MDHEN, CDR2 SYDVKM. This CDR3 comprises 13 residues. The CDR3 protein is CAIHSGNRGEQYF.